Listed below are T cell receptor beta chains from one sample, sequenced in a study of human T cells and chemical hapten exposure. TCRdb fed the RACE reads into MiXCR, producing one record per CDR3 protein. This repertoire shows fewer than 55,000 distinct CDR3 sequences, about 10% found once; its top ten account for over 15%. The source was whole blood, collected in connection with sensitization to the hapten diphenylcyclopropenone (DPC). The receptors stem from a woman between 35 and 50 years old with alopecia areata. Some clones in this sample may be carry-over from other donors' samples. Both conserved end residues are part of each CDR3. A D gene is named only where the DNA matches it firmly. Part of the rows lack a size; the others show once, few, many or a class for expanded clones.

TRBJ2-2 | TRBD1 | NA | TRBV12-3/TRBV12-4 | TGTGCCAGCATGGACAGGGGGCGTGTAGCCGGGGAGCTGTTTTTT | CASMDRGRVAGELFF
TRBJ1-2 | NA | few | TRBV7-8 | TGTGCCAGCAGCGCGAAAAACCATTCCTATGGCTACACCTTC | CASSAKNHSYGYTF
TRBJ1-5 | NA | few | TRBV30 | TGTGCCTGGAGTGTGGGATATAGCAATCAGCCCCAGCATTTT | CAWSVGYSNQPQHF
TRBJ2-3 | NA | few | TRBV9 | TGTGCCAGCAGCGTAAATCCCGGACTTACCACAGATACGCAGTATTTT | CASSVNPGLTTDTQYF
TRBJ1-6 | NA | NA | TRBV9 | TGTGCCAGCAGCGACCGACAGAATTCACCCCTCCACTTT | CASSDRQNSPLHF
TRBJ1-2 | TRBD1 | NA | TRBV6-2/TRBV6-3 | TGTGCCAGCCAGTCCCTGTGGACAGGGGTATATGGCTACACCTTC | CASQSLWTGVYGYTF
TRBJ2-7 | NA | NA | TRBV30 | TGTGCCTGGGGACTGGAGAGCTCCTACGAGCAGTACTTC | CAWGLESSYEQYF
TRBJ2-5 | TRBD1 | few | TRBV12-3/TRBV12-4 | TGTGCCAGCAACCTGGACAGGTCCCAAGAGACCCAGTACTTC | CASNLDRSQETQYF
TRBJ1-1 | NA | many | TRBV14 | TGTGCCAGCAGCCAATTTACAAGGGCTGAAGCTTTCTTT | CASSQFTRAEAFF
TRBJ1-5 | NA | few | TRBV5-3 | TGTGCCAGAAGCTTGGCCGAGGAACAGGGTGATCAGCCCCAGCATTTT | CARSLAEEQGDQPQHF
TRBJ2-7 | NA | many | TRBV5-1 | TGCGCCAGCAGCTTGAAAGGGGGAACCTACGAGCAGTACTTC | CASSLKGGTYEQYF
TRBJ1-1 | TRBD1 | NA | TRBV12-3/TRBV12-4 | TGTGCCAGCAGTGGGACAGGGGCGGGCACTGAAGCTTTCTTT | CASSGTGAGTEAFF
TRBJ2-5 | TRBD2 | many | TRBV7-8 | TGTGCCAGCAGCTACCGGACTAGCCCGTCCCGTGAGACCCAGTACTTC | CASSYRTSPSRETQYF